The rows below give T cell receptor beta chains drawn from one sample of a study of T cell clones after liver transplantation. Sequencing used immunoSEQ multiplex PCR; TCRdb keeps in-frame clones, though not all of them. The data hold under 55,000 clones, with about 86% observed a single time. Source: CD4+ T cells from blood, taken 24 months after liver transplant. The receptors were sampled from a human patient who received a liver transplant. Some T cells may arise from the graft donor. CDR3s leave out the opening cysteine and the closing phenylalanine or tryptophan.

v_call cdr3_aa
TRBV14 ASSPLRVVGSYEQY
TRBV19 ASSPGTRGRGTEAF
TRBV28 ASSLHSSSYNEQF
TRBV18 ASSPPRTVYEQY
TRBV10-3 AISEPWTVGAYEQY
TRBV7-2 ASSLAAQGALGYT
TRBV2 ASSLKGSVGYT
TRBV2 ASRTGNEQF
TRBV5-8 ASSLQRGAKNIQY
TRBV6-1 ASREAGRSRYQETQY
TRBV7-9 ASSLGLAGGLSYEQY
TRBV5-1 ASSLDGRGNSPLH
TRBV15 ATSTSARTGGYGYT
TRBV7-8 ASSSGLAGRRNTQY
TRBV23-1 ASSHLQGGSNEQF
TRBV4-1 ASSPDEGRGPSPLH
TRBV11-3 ASSHQESSGYEQF
TRBV2 ASREGDMGEQY
TRBV20-1 SAQSGEGQF
TRBV28 ASSTGTRNQPQH
TRBV6-5 ASSYVGTGGAGYT
TRBV2 ASIPNQGGYGYT
TRBV5-4 ASRDGRNTEAF
TRBV20-1 SASVGYT
TRBV10-2 ASGLAGPNTGELF
TRBV7-8 ASSLGQVGYNEQF
TRBV19 AYGQGSTDTQY
TRBV5-1 ASRRTEGGYGYT
TRBV7-2 ASSLGGSTLKQY
TRBV4-1 ASSQDFGAGGGQETQY
TRBV25-1 ASSQAGGSYNEQF
TRBV5-4 ASSPRGGSSYEQY
TRBV14 ASSHQGQPSSPLH
TRBV10-2 ASSVLDTGELF
TRBV7-9 ASSGGSNQPQH
TRBV6-1 ASIDSLKNIQY
TRBV18 ASSPQGMTEAF
TRBV20-1 SSRSTDTQY
TRBV4-1 ASSQDRAPRNQPQH
TRBV28 ASGYEQY
TRBV7-6 ASSLATEQY
TRBV2 ATQLAGVRNEQF
TRBV4-1 ASSQPEGRNYGYT
TRBV30 AWSSENIQY
TRBV6-5 ASSRPHPGNTEAF
TRBV5-1 ASSWGQRNTEAF
TRBV5-1 ASSLSVTAETQY
TRBV5-1 ASRWQPGASGNTIY